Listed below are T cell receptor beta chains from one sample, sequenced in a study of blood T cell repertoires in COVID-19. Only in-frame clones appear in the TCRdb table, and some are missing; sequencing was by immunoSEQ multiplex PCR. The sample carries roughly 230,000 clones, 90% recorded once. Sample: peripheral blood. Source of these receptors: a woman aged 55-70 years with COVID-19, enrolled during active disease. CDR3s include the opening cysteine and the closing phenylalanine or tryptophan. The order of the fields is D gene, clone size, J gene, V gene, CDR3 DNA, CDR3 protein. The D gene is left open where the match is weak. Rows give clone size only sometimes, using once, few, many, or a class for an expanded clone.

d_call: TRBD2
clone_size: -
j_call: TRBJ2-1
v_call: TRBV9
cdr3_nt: TGTGCCAGCAGCGACCTAGCGGGGGCCTACAATGAGCAGTTCTTC
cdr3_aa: CASSDLAGAYNEQFF

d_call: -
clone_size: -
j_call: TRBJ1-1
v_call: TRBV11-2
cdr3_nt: TGTGCCAGCAGCTTAGCCTTAACCGGGACTGAAGCTTTCTTT
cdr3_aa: CASSLALTGTEAFF

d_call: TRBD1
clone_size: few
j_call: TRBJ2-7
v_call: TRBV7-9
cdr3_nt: TGTGCCAGCAGCCGGGGACAGGTCTTCTCCTACGAGCAGTACTTC
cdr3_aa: CASSRGQVFSYEQYF

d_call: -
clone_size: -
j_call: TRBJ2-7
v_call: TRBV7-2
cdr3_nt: TGTGCCAGCAGCGCACAACCCGCGGGTTTAGCGAGGGCCTACGAGCAGTACTTC
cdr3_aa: CASSAQPAGLARAYEQYF

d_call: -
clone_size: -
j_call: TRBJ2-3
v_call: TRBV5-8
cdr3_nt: TGTGCCAGCAGGGCCCCTGGGGGCGCAGATACGCAGTATTTT
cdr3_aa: CASRAPGGADTQYF

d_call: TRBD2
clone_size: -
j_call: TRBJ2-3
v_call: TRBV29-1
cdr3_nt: TGCAGCGTGAACCTAGCGGGGGGCGACACAGATACGCAGTATTTT
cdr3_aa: CSVNLAGGDTDTQYF

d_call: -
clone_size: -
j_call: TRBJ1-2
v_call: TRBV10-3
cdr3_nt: TGTGCCATCAACCCGACAGGAGATCCCAACTATGGCTACACCTTC
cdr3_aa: CAINPTGDPNYGYTF

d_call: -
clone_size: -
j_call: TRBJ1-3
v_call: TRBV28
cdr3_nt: TGTGCCAGCAGTTTCGGCAGGGGAAACACCATATATTTT
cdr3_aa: CASSFGRGNTIYF

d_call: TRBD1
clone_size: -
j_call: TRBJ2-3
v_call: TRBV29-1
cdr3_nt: TGCAGCGGGGGACAGTCCACGAATACGCAGTATTTT
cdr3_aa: CSGGQSTNTQYF

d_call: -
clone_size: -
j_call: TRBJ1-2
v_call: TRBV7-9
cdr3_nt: TGTGCCAGCACCCAAGACACCAACTATGGCTACACCTTC
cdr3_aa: CASTQDTNYGYTF

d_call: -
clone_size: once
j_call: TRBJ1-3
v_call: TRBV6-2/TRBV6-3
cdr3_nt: TGTGCCAGCAGCCCTCCTGGCGGGACTCGTTCTGGAAACACCATATATTTT
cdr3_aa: CASSPPGGTRSGNTIYF

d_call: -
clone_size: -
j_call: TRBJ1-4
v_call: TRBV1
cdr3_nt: -
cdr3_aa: CTSSQVFGQGAEKLFF

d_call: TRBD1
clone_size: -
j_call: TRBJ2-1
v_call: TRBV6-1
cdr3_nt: TGTGCCAGCAGTGAAAGCGCCAGGGGGTTCAATGAGCAGTTCTTC
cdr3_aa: CASSESARGFNEQFF

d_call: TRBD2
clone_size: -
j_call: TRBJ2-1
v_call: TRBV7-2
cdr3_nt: TGTGCCAGCAGCTTATTGCTAGCGGGGGTCGTACAGTTCTTC
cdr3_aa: CASSLLLAGVVQFF

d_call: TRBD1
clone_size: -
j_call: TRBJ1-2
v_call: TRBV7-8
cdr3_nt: TGTGCCAGCAGCCCTGGACAGGGCTTCACCTTC
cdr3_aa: CASSPGQGFTF

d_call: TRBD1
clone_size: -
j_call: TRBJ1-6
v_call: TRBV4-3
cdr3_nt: TGCGCCAGCAGCTTGGGACAGGGGGAATCACCCCTCCACTTT
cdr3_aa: CASSLGQGESPLHF

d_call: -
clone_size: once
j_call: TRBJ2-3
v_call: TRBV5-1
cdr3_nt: TGCGCCAGCAGCCGAAATCCGACAGCGCGTCGGGATACGCAGTATTTT
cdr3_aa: CASSRNPTARRDTQYF

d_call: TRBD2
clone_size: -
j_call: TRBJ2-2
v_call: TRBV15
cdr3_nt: TGTGCCACCAGCCCGGGAGGAGGGTCCACCGGGGAGCTGTTTTTT
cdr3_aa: CATSPGGGSTGELFF

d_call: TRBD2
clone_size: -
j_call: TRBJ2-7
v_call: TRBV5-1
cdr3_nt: TGCGCCAGCAGCTTGTCCGGGCGGGGGGGATACGAGCAGTACTTC
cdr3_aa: CASSLSGRGGYEQYF

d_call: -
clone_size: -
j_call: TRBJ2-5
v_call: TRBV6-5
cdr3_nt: TGTGCCAGCAGTTACATGAGGGCCCTCCAAGAGACCCAGTACTTC
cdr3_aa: CASSYMRALQETQYF

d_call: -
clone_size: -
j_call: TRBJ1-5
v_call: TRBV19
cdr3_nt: TGTGCCAGTACGGAAAGCACTAGTAGCAATCAGCCCCAGCATTTT
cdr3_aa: CASTESTSSNQPQHF

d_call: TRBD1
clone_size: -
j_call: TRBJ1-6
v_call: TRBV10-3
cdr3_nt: TGTGCCATCGGGGACAGGCCCCAAAACAATTCACCCCTCCACTTT
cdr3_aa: CAIGDRPQNNSPLHF

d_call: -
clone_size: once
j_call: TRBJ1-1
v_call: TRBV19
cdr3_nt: TGTGCCAGTAGTTACCGAGAGAAGAACACTGAAGCTTTCTTT
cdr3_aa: CASSYREKNTEAFF

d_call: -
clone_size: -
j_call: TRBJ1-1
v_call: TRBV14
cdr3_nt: TGTGTCAGTGCGAATAAAGGACACCAAAACACTGAAGCTTTCTTT
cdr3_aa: CVSANKGHQNTEAFF

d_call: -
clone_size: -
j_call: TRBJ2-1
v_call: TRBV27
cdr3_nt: TGTGCCAGCAGTCAGGACTCGTGTGAACAGTTCTTC
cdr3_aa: CASSQDSCEQFF

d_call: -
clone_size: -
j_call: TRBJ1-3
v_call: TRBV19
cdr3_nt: TGTGCCAGTAGGATATCCGCAGGGTTCTCTGGAAACACCATATATTTT
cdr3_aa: CASRISAGFSGNTIYF

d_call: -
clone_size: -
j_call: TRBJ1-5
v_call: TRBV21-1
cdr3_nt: TGTGCCAGCAGCAAAAGGACAGGGAGTTATAGCAATCAGCCCCAGCATTTT
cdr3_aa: CASSKRTGSYSNQPQHF

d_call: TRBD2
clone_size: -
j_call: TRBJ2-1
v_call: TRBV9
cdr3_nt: TGTGCCAGCAGCGTAGATAGCGGGCTCTACAATGAGCAGTTCTTC
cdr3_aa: CASSVDSGLYNEQFF

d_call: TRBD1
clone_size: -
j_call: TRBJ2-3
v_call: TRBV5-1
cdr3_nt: TGCGCCAGCAGATCTACAGGGGGCTATCAAGATACGCAGTATTTT
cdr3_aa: CASRSTGGYQDTQYF

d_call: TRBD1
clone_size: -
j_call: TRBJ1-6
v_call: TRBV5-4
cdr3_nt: TGTGCCAGCAGCTTGAACAGGGGTAATTCACCCCTCCACTTT
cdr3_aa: CASSLNRGNSPLHF

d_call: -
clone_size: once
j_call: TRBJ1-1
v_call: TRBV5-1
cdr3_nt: TGCGCCAGCAGCTTGAACCCCGGCGGCGTGAACACTGAAGCTTTCTTT
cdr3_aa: CASSLNPGGVNTEAFF

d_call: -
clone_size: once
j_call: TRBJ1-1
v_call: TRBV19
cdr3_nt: TGTGCCAGTAGTATGCCAGGGGCGGCCACTGAAGCTTTCTTT
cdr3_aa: CASSMPGAATEAFF

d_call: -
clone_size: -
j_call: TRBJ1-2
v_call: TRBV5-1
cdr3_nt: TGCGCCAGCAAGGGTTGGGCAGGGAATAACTATGGCTACACCTTC
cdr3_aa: CASKGWAGNNYGYTF

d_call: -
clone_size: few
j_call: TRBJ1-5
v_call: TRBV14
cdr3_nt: TGTGCCAGCAGCCAAAAGGGCCGGGGGGAGTATAGCAATCAGCCCCAGCATTTT
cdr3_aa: CASSQKGRGEYSNQPQHF

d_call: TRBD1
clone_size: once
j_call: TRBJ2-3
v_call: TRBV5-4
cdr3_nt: TGTGCCAGCAGCCTCGGGACAGGCACAGATACGCAGTATTTT
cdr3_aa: CASSLGTGTDTQYF

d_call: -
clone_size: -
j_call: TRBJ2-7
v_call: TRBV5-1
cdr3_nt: TGCGCCAGCAGCTCGACAGGCTCGGGCTACGAGCAGTACTTC
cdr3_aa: CASSSTGSGYEQYF

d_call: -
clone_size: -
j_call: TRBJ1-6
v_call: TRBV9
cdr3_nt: TGTGCCAGCAGCGCCACCCGGGGTTCACCCCTCCACTTT
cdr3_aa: CASSATRGSPLHF

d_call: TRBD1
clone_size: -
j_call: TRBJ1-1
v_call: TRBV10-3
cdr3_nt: TGTGCCATCAGATCGGACAGGGGAGGCACTGAAGCTTTCTTT
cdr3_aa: CAIRSDRGGTEAFF

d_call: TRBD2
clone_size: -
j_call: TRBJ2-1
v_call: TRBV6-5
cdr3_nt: TGTGCCAGCACCCTAGCGGGGGGCTACAATGAGCAGTTCTTC
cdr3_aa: CASTLAGGYNEQFF

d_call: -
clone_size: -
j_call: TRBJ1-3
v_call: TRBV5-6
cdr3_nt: TGTGCCAGCAGCTTGGACAGCAGAAACACCATATATTTT
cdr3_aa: CASSLDSRNTIYF

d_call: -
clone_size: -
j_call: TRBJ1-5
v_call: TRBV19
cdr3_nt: TGTGCCAGTAGTGCATTTGCCAGGGCGAATCAGCCCCAGCATTTT
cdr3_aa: CASSAFARANQPQHF

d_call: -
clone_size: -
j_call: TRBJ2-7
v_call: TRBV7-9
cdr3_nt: TGTGCCAGCATGATCCGAGCGGAGCAGTACTTC
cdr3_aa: CASMIRAEQYF